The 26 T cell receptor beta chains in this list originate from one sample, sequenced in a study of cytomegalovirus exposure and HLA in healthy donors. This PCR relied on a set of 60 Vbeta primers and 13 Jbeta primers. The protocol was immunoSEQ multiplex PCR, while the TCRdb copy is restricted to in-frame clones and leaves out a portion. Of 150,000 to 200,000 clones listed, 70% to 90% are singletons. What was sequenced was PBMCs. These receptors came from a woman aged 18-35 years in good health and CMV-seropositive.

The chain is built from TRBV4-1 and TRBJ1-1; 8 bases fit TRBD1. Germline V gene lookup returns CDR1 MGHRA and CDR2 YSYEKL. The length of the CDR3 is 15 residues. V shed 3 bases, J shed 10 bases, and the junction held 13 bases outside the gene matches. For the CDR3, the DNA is TGCGCCAGCAGCCAGGATATTGGACAGGGAAGACGAGCTTTCTTT. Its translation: CASSQDIGQGRRAFF.

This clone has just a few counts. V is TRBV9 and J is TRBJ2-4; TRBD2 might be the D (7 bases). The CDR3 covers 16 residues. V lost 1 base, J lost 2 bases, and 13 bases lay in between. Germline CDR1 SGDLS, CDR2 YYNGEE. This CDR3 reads CASSVSGGGTKNIQYF. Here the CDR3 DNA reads TGTGCCAGCAGCGTATCGGGGGGCGGGACCAAAAACATTCAGTACTTC.

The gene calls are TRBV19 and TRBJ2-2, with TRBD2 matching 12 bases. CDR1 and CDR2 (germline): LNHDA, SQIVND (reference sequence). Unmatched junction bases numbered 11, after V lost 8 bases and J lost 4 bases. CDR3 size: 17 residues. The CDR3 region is CASRRRPSGGATGELFF. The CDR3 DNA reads TGTGCCAGTCGCCGCCGCCCTAGCGGGGGGGCCACCGGGGAGCTGTTTTTT.

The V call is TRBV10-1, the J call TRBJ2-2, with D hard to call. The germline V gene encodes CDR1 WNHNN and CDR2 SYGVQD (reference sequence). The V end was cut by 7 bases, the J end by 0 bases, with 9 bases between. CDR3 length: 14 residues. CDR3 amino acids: CASKETANTGELFF. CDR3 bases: TGCGCCAGCAAGGAGACGGCGAACACCGGGGAGCTGTTTTTT.

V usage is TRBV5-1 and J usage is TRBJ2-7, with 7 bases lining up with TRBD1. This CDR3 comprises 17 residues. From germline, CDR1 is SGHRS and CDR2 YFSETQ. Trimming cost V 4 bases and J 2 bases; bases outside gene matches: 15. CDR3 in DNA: TGCGCCAGCAGCGAAACCCCCACGGGACAGCTTCCCTACGAGCAGTACTTC. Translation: CASSETPTGQLPYEQYF.

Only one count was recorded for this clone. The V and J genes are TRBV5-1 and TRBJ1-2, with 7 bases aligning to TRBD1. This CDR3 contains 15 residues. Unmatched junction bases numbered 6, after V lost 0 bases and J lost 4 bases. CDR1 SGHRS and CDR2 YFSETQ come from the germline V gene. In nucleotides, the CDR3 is TGCGCCAGCAGCTTGGCTGGGACAGATACCTATGGCTACACCTTC. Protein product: CASSLAGTDTYGYTF.

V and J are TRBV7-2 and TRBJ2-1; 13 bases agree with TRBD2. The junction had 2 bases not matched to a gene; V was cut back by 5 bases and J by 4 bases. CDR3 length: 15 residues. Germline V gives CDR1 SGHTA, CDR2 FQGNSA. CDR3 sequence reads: CASSRTSGSYNEQFF. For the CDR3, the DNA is TGTGCCAGCAGCCGGACTAGCGGGAGTTACAATGAGCAGTTCTTC. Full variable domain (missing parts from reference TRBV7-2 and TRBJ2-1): GAGVSQSPSNKVTEKGKDVELRCDPISGHTALYWYRQSLGQGLEFLIYFQGNSAPDKSGLPSDRFSAERTGGSVSTLTIQRTQQEDSAVYLCASSRTSGSYNEQFFGPGTRLTVL.

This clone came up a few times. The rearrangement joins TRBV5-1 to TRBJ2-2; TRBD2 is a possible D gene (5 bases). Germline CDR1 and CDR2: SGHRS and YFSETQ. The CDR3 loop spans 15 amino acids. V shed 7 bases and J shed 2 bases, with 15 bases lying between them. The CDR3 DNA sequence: TGCGCCAGCCGCAGCGGCGACGGAAACACCGGGGAGCTGTTTTTT. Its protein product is CASRSGDGNTGELFF. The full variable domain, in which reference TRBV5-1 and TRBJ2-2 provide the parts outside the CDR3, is KAGVTQTPRYLIKTRGQQVTLSCSPISGHRSVSWYQQTPGQGLQFLFEYFSETQRNKGNFPGRFSGRQFSNSRSEMNVSTLELGDSALYLCASRSGDGNTGELFFGEGSRLTVL.

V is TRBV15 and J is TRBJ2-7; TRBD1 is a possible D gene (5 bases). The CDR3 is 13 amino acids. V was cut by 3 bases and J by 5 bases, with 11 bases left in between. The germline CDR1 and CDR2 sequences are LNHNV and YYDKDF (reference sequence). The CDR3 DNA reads TGTGCCACCAGCAGGTATCAGGGTAACGAGCAGTACGTC. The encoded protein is CATSRYQGNEQYV.

This chain's CDR3 is CASSGRTVGYGYTF. The DNA for the CDR3 is TGTGCCAGCAGTGGCCGGACAGTGGGCTATGGCTACACCTTC. J is TRBJ1-2 and V is TRBV6-1; possibly TRBD1 for D (6 bases). V was cut by 4 bases and J by 4 bases, with 13 bases left in between. Germline CDR1 MNHNS, CDR2 SASEGT. The CDR3 runs 14 residues.

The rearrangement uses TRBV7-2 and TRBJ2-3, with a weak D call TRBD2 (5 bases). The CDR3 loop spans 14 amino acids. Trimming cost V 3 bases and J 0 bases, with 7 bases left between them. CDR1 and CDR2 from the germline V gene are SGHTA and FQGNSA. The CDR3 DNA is TGTGCCAGCAGCTTTGAGCGGAGCACAGATACGCAGTATTTT. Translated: CASSFERSTDTQYF.

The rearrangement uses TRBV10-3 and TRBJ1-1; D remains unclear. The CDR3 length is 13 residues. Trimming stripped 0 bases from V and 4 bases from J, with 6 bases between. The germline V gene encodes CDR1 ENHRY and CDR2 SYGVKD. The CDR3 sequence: CAISESEGTEAFF. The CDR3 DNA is TGTGCCATCAGTGAGTCGGAGGGCACTGAAGCTTTCTTT.

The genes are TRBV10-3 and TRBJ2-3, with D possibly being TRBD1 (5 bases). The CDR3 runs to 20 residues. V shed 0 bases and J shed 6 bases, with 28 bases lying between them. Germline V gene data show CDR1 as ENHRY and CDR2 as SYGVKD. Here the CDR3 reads CAISESSSLVGAALWDTQYF. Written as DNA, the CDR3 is TGTGCCATCAGTGAGTCCTCGTCCCTCGTTGGGGCCGCCCTATGGGATACGCAGTATTTT.

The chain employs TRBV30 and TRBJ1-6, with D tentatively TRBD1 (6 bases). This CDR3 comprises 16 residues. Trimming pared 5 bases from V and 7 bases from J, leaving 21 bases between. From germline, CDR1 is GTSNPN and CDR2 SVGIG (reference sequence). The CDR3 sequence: CAWALISPGVNSPLHF. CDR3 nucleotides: TGTGCCTGGGCCCTCATCTCGCCAGGGGTGAATTCACCCCTCCACTTT.

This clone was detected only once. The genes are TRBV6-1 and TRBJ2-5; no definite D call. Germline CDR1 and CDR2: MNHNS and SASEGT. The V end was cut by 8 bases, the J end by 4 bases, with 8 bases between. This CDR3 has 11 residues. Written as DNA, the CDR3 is TGTGCCAGCTCAGAGGTAGAGACCCAGTACTTC. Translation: CASSEVETQYF.

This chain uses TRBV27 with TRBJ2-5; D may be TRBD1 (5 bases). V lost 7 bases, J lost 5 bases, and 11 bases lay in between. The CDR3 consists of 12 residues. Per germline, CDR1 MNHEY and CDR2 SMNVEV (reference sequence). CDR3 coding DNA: TGTGCCAGCAAGGGGTGGGCTGAGACCCAGTACTTC. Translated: CASKGWAETQYF.

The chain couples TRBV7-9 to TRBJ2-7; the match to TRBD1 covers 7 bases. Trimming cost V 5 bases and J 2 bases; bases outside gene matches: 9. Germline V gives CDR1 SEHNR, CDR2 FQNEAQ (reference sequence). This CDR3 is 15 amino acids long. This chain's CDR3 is CASSATTGQPYEQYF. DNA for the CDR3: TGTGCCAGCAGCGCGACCACGGGACAGCCCTACGAGCAGTACTTC.

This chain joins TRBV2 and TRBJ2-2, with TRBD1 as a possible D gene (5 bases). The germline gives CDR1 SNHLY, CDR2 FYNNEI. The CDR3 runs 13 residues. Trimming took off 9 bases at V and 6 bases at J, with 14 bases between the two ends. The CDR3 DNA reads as TGTGCCAGTGGAAGACAGATCCCCGGGGAGCTGTTTTTT. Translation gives CASGRQIPGELFF.

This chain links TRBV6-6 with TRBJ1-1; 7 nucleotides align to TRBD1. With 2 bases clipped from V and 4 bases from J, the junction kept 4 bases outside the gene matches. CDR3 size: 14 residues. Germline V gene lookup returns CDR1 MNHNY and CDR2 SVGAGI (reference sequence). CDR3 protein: CASSYEGAPTEAFF. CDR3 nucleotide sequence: TGTGCCAGCAGTTACGAGGGGGCGCCCACTGAAGCTTTCTTT.

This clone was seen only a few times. The CDR3: CASSSPTRTRNTDTQYF. The CDR3 nucleotides read TGTGCCAGCAGCTCACCCACCCGGACACGGAACACAGATACGCAGTATTTT. This chain joins TRBV5-4 and TRBJ2-3, with a tentative D call TRBD1 (5 bases). V lost 3 bases and J 2 bases, leaving 19 bases between the germline ends. Germline V lookup: CDR1 SGHNT, CDR2 YYREEE (reference sequence). The CDR3 has 17 residues. Full variable domain (rest looked up from reference TRBV5-4 and TRBJ2-3): ETGVTQSPTHLIKTRGQQVTLRCSSQSGHNTVSWYQQALGQGPQFIFQYYREEENGRGNFPPRFSGLQFPNYSSELNVNALELDDSALYLCASSSPTRTRNTDTQYFGPGTRLTVL.

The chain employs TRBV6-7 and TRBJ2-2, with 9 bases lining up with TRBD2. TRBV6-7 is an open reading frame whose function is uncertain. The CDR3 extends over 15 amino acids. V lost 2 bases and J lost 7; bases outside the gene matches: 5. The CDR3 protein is CASSYAGGLNGELFF. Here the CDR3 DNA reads TGTGCCAGCAGTTACGCGGGGGGGCTTAACGGGGAGCTGTTTTTT.

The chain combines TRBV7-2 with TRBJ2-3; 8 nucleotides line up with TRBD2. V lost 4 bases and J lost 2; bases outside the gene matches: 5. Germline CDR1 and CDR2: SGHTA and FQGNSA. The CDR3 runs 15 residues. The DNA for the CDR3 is TGTGCCAGCAGCTGGAGCGGGGGTTCCACAGATACGCAGTATTTT. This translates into CASSWSGGSTDTQYF.

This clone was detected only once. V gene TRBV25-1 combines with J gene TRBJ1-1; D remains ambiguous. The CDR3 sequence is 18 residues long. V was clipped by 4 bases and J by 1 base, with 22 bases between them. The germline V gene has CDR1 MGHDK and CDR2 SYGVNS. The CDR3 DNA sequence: TGTGCCAGCAGTGTGGGGATCGGGAGTCTCAATGAGAACACTGAAGCTTTCTTT. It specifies CASSVGIGSLNENTEAFF.

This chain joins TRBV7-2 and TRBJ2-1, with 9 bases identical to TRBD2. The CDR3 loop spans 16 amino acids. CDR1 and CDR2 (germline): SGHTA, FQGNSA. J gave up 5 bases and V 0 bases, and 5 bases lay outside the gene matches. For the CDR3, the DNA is TGTGCCAGCAGCTTAGCCGGGACTAGCCAGAACAATGAGCAGTTCTTC. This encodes CASSLAGTSQNNEQFF.

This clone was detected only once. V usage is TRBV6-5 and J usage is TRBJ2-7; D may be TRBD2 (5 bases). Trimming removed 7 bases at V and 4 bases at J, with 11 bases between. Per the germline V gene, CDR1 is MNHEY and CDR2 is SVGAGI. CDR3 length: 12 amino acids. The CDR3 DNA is TGTGCCAGCATTGGAGGAGGATACGAGCAGTACTTC. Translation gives CASIGGGYEQYF.

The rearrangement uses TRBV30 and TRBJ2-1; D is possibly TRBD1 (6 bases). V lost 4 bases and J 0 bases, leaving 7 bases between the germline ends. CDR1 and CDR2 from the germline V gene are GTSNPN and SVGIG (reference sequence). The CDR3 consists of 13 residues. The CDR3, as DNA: TGTGCCTGGAACAGGGACTCCTACAATGAGCAGTTCTTC. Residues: CAWNRDSYNEQFF.